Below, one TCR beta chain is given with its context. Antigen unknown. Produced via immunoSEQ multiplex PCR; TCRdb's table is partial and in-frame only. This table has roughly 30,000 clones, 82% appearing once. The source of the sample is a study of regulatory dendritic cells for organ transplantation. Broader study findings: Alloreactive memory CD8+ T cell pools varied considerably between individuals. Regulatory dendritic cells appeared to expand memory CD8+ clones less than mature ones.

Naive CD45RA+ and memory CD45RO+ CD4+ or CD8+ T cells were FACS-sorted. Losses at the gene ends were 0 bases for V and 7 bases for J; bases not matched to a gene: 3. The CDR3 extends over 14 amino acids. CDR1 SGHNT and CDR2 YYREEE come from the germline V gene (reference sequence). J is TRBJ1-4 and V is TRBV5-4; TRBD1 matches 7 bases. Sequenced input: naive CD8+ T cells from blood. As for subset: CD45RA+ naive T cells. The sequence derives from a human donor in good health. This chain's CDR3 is CASSLDRGGEKLFF. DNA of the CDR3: TGTGCCAGCAGCTTGGACAGGGGAGGTGAAAAACTGTTTTTT.